Each of the 13 T cell receptor beta chains below was sequenced from the same sample in a study of T-cell reconstitution after alpha-beta-depleted transplantation in children. It was with unique molecular identifiers that the TCRbeta library was prepared. TCRdb redid the calling of the PCR reads with MiXCR, one entry per CDR3 protein. The sample contains about 460,000 distinct CDR3 sequences, over 9.5% of which appear only once. Sequences were derived from PBMCs, sampled before TCRalphabeta/CD19-depleted stem cell transplant. These receptors were collected from a child aged 2 to 10 with inherited bone marrow failure, due to receive a stem cell transplant.

This clonotype was seen only a few times. The chain links TRBV20-1 to TRBJ2-3; D perhaps matches TRBD2 (6 bases). Germline V CDR1 and CDR2: DFQATT, SNEGSKA (reference sequence). There are 15 residues in the CDR3. Trimming left V 1 base short and J 0 bases short, with 11 bases between. The CDR3 coding sequence is TGCAGTGCTAGAGCTAGCGCTCCTAGCACAGATACGCAGTATTTT. It specifies CSARASAPSTDTQYF.

V is TRBV29-1 and J is TRBJ2-1; D not resolved. V was clipped by 5 bases and J by 3 bases, with 8 bases between them. The length of the CDR3 is 12 residues. In germline, CDR1 is SQVTM, CDR2 ANQGSEA. CDR3 nucleotides: TGCAGCGTTATGGGTAGCTACAATGAGCAGTTCTTC. The encoded protein is CSVMGSYNEQFF.

The chain is built from TRBV29-1 and TRBJ1-1; tentative D call: TRBD1 (5 bases). The CDR3 loop spans 13 amino acids. The germline V gene has CDR1 SQVTM and CDR2 ANQGSEA. The V gene lost 5 bases and the J gene lost 1 base, with 11 bases spanning the gap. CDR3 coding DNA: TGCAGCGTTCCTAGGGACGGGAACACTGAAGCTTTCTTT. Its protein is CSVPRDGNTEAFF.

This clonotype was detected ten times or more. J is TRBJ2-1 and V is TRBV29-1; 8 bases match TRBD1. The CDR3 has 14 amino acids. The germline CDR1 and CDR2 sequences are SQVTM and ANQGSEA. The junction had 10 bases not matched to a gene; V was cut back by 2 bases and J by 10 bases. CDR3 sequence (DNA): TGCAGCGTTGAAACCGGGACAGGTACTGGGGAGCAGTTCTTC. It is translated as CSVETGTGTGEQFF.

Points on this clonotype: A much larger clone differs from this one at a single base, so this may be a read error. The chain joins TRBV12-3 or TRBV12-4 to TRBJ2-1, with 7 bases aligning to TRBD2. The CDR3 has 15 residues. Here the CDR3 reads CASSPSGDYYNDQFF. In DNA form, the CDR3 reads TGTGCCAGCAGTCCGAGTGGGGACTACTACAATGACCAGTTCTTC.

The sample holds many counts of this clonotype. The gene calls are TRBV7-9 and TRBJ2-3; 7 nucleotides match TRBD2. The CDR3 length is 15 residues. Germline CDR1 and CDR2: SEHNR and FQNEAQ (reference sequence). The J segment lost 0 bases and the V segment lost 10 bases, leaving 10 bases of the junction unmatched. The CDR3 here is CATAGRPNSTDTQYF. The CDR3 nucleotides are TGTGCCACCGCCGGGAGGCCCAATAGCACAGATACGCAGTATTTT.

This clonotype was seen many times. The rearrangement joins TRBV19 to TRBJ2-7; TRBD1 agrees at 7 bases. From germline, CDR1 is LNHDA and CDR2 SQIVND (reference sequence). V shed 2 bases, J shed 5 bases, and the junction held 9 bases outside the gene matches. The CDR3 sequence is 15 residues long. This CDR3 is CASSIIGGSGHEQYF. CDR3 bases: TGTGCCAGTAGTATAATAGGGGGCAGTGGACACGAGCAGTACTTC. Full variable domain (rest looked up from reference TRBV19 and TRBJ2-7): DGGITQSPKYLFRKEGQNVTLSCEQNLNHDAMYWYRQDPGQGLRLIYYSQIVNDFQKGDIAEGYSVSREKKESFPLTVTSAQKNPTAFYLCASSIIGGSGHEQYFGPGTRLTVT.

Many counts were recorded for this clonotype. The rearrangement joins TRBV7-9 to TRBJ2-6, with D unclear. V was trimmed by 5 bases and J by 3 bases, leaving 11 bases between them. Germline CDR1 reads SEHNR; CDR2 reads FQNEAQ (reference sequence). The CDR3 extends over 15 amino acids. The CDR3 region has the DNA TGTGCCAGCAGCCCCCTCGTCGGTGGGGCCAACGTCCTGACTTTC. Translated: CASSPLVGGANVLTF.

This clonotype came up many times. The rearrangement joins TRBV12-3 or TRBV12-4 to TRBJ2-7; 7 nucleotides match TRBD1. The CDR3 totals 17 residues. The V gene end was trimmed by 0 bases and the J gene end by 0 bases; junction bases not matched to a gene: 8. Here the CDR3 DNA reads TGTGCCAGCAGTTTAGCCTTACTCCGGGACAGCTCCTACGAGCAGTACTTC. Translated: CASSLALLRDSSYEQYF.

This chain joins TRBV5-4 and TRBJ1-1, with TRBD1 matching 7 bases. The CDR3 is made up of 15 amino acids. Looked up from germline, CDR1 is SGHNT and CDR2 is YYREEE (reference sequence). The J segment lost 1 base and the V segment lost 4 bases, leaving 7 bases of the junction unmatched. The CDR3 spells CASSIQGIGNTEAFF. CDR3 nucleotide sequence: TGTGCCAGCAGCATACAGGGGATTGGGAACACTGAAGCTTTCTTT.

About this clonotype itself: Being one base from a much bigger clone, this may be a read error. The rearrangement joins TRBV28 to TRBJ2-2; 13 nucleotides match TRBD2. The CDR3 is 18 residues long. The germline gives CDR1 MDHEN, CDR2 SYDVKM. DNA for the CDR3: TGTACCAGCACCCTAGATCCGGGACTAGCGGGATGGACCGGGGAGCTGTTTTTT. Protein product: CTSTLDPGLAGWTGELFF.

This clonotype was counted at least ten times. This chain connects TRBV7-2 to TRBJ2-1; D unresolved. The V gene lost 6 bases and the J gene lost 0 bases, with 12 bases spanning the gap. The CDR3 sequence is 15 residues long. Germline CDR1 and CDR2: SGHTA and FQGNSA. The CDR3 region is CASRKRASSYNEQFF. The CDR3 nucleotides are TGTGCCAGCAGAAAAAGGGCCAGCTCCTACAATGAGCAGTTCTTC. Drawing the rest from reference TRBV7-2 and TRBJ2-1, the complete variable domain is GAGVSQSPSNKVTEKGKDVELRCDPISGHTALYWYRQSLGQGLEFLIYFQGNSAPDKSGLPSDRFSAERTGGSVSTLTIQRTQQEDSAVYLCASRKRASSYNEQFFGPGTRLTVL.

A remark on this clonotype: Just one base apart from a much larger clone, this may be a read error. The chain combines TRBV6-1 with TRBJ2-2; 8 positions match TRBD2. The CDR3 runs 14 residues. V shed 11 bases, J shed 5 bases, and the junction held 10 bases outside the gene matches. Per the germline V gene, CDR1 is MNHNS and CDR2 is SASEGT. CDR3 sequence: CACTDKRETGELFF. The CDR3 region has the DNA TGTGCCTGCACTGACAAGCGGGAGACCGGGGAGCTGTTTTTT.